One and the same sample provided the 18 T cell receptor beta chains below, sequenced in a study of T cells in Graves' hyperthyroidism and ophthalmopathy. Template material for amplifying TCR beta CDR3 regions consisted of RNA transcripts. First-round RT-PCR targeting the TCR CDR3 was performed with the HTBI primer set. One entry per CDR3 protein, called by TCRdb with MiXCR from the multiplex PCR reads. Altogether 550,000 to 650,000 distinct CDR3 sequences are present, 12% to 15% being singletons, with the ten largest covering around 13%. The material sequenced was blood. The receptors were sampled from a woman between 40 and 50 years old with Graves' hyperthyroidism.

In its sample, this clonotype was seen a few times. J is TRBJ1-1 and V is TRBV10-3; D gene ambiguous. V lost 0 bases, J lost 2 bases, and 7 bases lay in between. Germline V lookup: CDR1 ENHRY, CDR2 SYGVKD. The CDR3 totals 14 residues. The CDR3 sequence is CAISESVPNTEAFF. In DNA form, the CDR3 reads TGTGCCATCAGTGAGTCAGTGCCCAACACTGAAGCTTTCTTT.

This clonotype was counted ten times or more. The rearrangement joins TRBV30 to TRBJ1-1; a possible D gene is TRBD1 (6 bases). The germline V and J ends were trimmed by 5 bases and 8 bases, with 12 bases remaining between them. Germline values: CDR1 GTSNPN, CDR2 SVGIG (reference sequence). The CDR3 has 11 amino acids. The DNA for the CDR3 is TGTGCCTGGGATGAGGGGGAAGAAGCTTTCTTT. Encoded protein: CAWDEGEEAFF. The variable domain in full, completed from reference TRBV30 and TRBJ1-1, reads SQTIHQWPATLVQPVGSPLSLECTVEGTSNPNLYWYRQAAGRGLQLLFYSVGIGQISSEVPQNLSASRPQDRQFILSSKKLLLSDSGFYLCAWDEGEEAFFGQGTRLTVV.

This clonotype came up a few times. The chain employs TRBV13 and TRBJ2-4; 9 bases are a match to TRBD1. After removal of 2 bases from V and 5 bases from J, the junction contained 1 base not matched to a gene. The CDR3 length is 14 residues. In germline, CDR1 is PRHDT, CDR2 FYEKMQ (reference sequence). As DNA, the CDR3 is TGTGCCAGCAGCTTACGGGACAGGGAAAACATTCAGTACTTC. Translating gives CASSLRDRENIQYF.

The CDR3 protein is CATGTGVLDTQYF. The CDR3 DNA reads TGTGCCACCGGGACAGGGGTATTGGATACGCAGTATTTT. V is TRBV24-1 and J is TRBJ2-3; 10 bases match TRBD1. There are 13 residues in the CDR3. The V segment lost 9 bases and the J segment 6 bases; nucleotides outside the gene matches: 5. Germline V gives CDR1 KGHDR, CDR2 SFDVKD.

The chain combines TRBV7-9 with TRBJ2-7; the D gene is possibly TRBD2 (5 bases). Germline lookup yields CDR1 SEHNR and CDR2 FQNEAQ (reference sequence). With 7 bases removed from V and 6 bases from J, the gap between germline ends came to 16 bases. This CDR3 is 13 amino acids long. The CDR3 here is CASKTGDGSEQYF. DNA of the CDR3: TGTGCCAGCAAAACCGGGGATGGTTCCGAGCAGTACTTC.

There are many counts of this clonotype. The chain carries TRBV7-3 and TRBJ2-5; the match to TRBD1 covers 9 bases. The CDR3 totals 15 residues. V lost 3 bases to trimming and J lost 2 bases; unmatched junction nucleotides: 4. Germline V CDR1 and CDR2: SGHTA, FQGTGA. The CDR3 region has the DNA TGTGCCAGCAGCTTCTCCGGGACAGGGCAAGAGACCCAGTACTTC. As protein: CASSFSGTGQETQYF.

This chain connects TRBV30 to TRBJ1-6, with a possible D match to TRBD1 (5 bases). Trimming cost V 0 bases and J 9 bases, with 12 bases left between them. Germline CDR1 reads GTSNPN; CDR2 reads SVGIG (reference sequence). CDR3 length: 14 residues. Here the CDR3 reads CAWSVGGTGSPLHF. The CDR3 region has the DNA TGTGCCTGGAGTGTCGGCGGGACGGGTTCACCCCTCCACTTT.

This clonotype was detected ten times or more. V gene TRBV7-9 combines with J gene TRBJ2-2; 9 nucleotides match TRBD1. Germline CDR1 reads SEHNR; CDR2 reads FQNEAQ (reference sequence). The trim removed 5 bases at V and 3 bases at J, leaving 4 bases unmatched. The CDR3 extends over 15 amino acids. The CDR3 loop reads CASSLRTGDTGELFF. The CDR3 DNA follows: TGTGCCAGCAGCCTTAGGACAGGGGACACCGGGGAGCTGTTTTTT.

The J gene is TRBJ1-6, the V gene TRBV27; 8 positions agree with TRBD1. Germline V gene data show CDR1 as MNHEY and CDR2 as SMNVEV (reference sequence). This CDR3 has 14 amino acids. Trimming cost V 5 bases and J 10 bases; bases outside gene matches: 7. CDR3 amino acids: CASSLRGPSSPLHF. The CDR3 DNA is TGTGCCAGCAGTCTCAGGGGGCCCTCCTCACCCCTCCACTTT.

This chain uses TRBV25-1 with TRBJ1-3; possible D gene TRBD1, 6 bases. This CDR3 contains 17 residues. In germline, CDR1 is MGHDK, CDR2 SYGVNS. V was cut by 2 bases and J by 0 bases, with 14 bases left in between. The CDR3 DNA sequence: TGTGCCAGCAGTGAACACGCCGGACAGTTCTCTGGAAACACCATATATTTT. Translation: CASSEHAGQFSGNTIYF. Drawing the rest from reference TRBV25-1 and TRBJ1-3, the complete variable domain is EADIYQTPRYLVIGTGKKITLECSQTMGHDKMYWYQQDPGMELHLIHYSYGVNSTEKGDLSSESTVSRIRTEHFPLTLESARPSHTSQYLCASSEHAGQFSGNTIYFGEGSWLTVV.

Worth noting for this clonotype: A much larger clone differs from this one at a single base, so this may be a read error. The rearrangement uses TRBV20-1 and TRBJ2-5; D is tentatively TRBD1 or TRBD2 (5 bases each). In germline, CDR1 is DFQATT, CDR2 SNEGSKA (reference sequence). This CDR3 is built from 15 residues. Trimming removed 5 bases at V and 3 bases at J, with 19 bases between. CDR3 amino acids: CSAPWGSGREETQYF. DNA of the CDR3: TGCAGTGCTCCCTGGGGCAGCGGTAGGGAAGAGACCCAGTACTTC.

This clonotype was seen many times. The gene calls are TRBV20-1 and TRBJ2-1; 12 bases agree with TRBD2. After removal of 6 bases from V and 6 bases from J, the junction contained 6 bases not matched to a gene. The CDR3 runs to 14 residues. Germline V gene data show CDR1 as DFQATT and CDR2 as SNEGSKA (reference sequence). The CDR3 loop is CSAAKTSGSNEQFF. The CDR3 DNA is TGCAGTGCCGCCAAGACTAGCGGGAGCAATGAGCAGTTCTTC.

The chain combines TRBV24-1 with TRBJ1-2; 10 nucleotides agree with TRBD1. Germline V CDR1 and CDR2: KGHDR, SFDVKD. The CDR3 has 15 residues. Germline trimming cut 4 bases from V and 2 bases from J; bases unmatched to any gene: 3. CDR3 bases: TGTGCCACCAGTGAGTCGGGACAGGGGAACTATGGCTACACCTTC. Its protein product is CATSESGQGNYGYTF.

Worth noting for this clonotype: A single base separates this from a much larger clone, so it may be a read error. The chain carries TRBV5-6 and TRBJ1-1; the D gene is possibly TRBD1 (5 bases). CDR3 size: 14 residues. The germline gives CDR1 SGHDT, CDR2 YYEEEE. The CDR3 sequence is CASSFGGANAEAFF. In DNA form, the CDR3 reads TGTGCCAGCAGCTTCGGTGGGGCGAACGCTGAAGCTTTCTTT.

V is TRBV14 and J is TRBJ1-3; maybe TRBD1 (5 bases). Trimming left V 4 bases short and J 3 bases short, with 13 bases between. The CDR3 has 15 residues. Per germline, CDR1 SGHDN and CDR2 FVKESK. The CDR3, as DNA: TGTGCCAGCAGCCTCCTCCAGGGAGGTGGAAACACCATATATTTT. This gives the protein CASSLLQGGGNTIYF.

This chain connects TRBV29-1 to TRBJ2-6, with 10 bases aligning to TRBD1. Trimming took 6 bases from V and 3 from J; bases not matched to a gene: 11. CDR3 length: 17 residues. CDR1 and CDR2 (germline): SQVTM, ANQGSEA. The chain's CDR3 is CSVGLGQGKVGANVLTF. As DNA, the CDR3 is TGCAGCGTCGGCCTGGGACAGGGGAAAGTTGGGGCCAACGTCCTGACTTTC.

This clonotype was found a few times. The chain links TRBV20-1 to TRBJ2-5; 8 bases map to TRBD1. The V gene end was trimmed by 2 bases and the J gene end by 3 bases; junction bases not matched to a gene: 2. Per germline, CDR1 DFQATT and CDR2 SNEGSKA (reference sequence). The length of the CDR3 is 13 residues. The CDR3 region is CSARPDREETQYF. The CDR3 DNA follows: TGCAGTGCTAGACCGGACAGGGAAGAGACCCAGTACTTC.

In this sample, this clonotype turned up many times. The V and J genes are TRBV20-1 and TRBJ2-1; D is perhaps TRBD2 (5 bases). This CDR3 is 15 amino acids long. The V end lost 4 bases, the J end lost 2 bases, and 15 bases lay between the germline ends. The germline gives CDR1 DFQATT, CDR2 SNEGSKA (reference sequence). The DNA of the CDR3 is TGCAGTGCTACCTCATCTTTCGGGACCTACAATGAGCAGTTCTTC. Protein: CSATSSFGTYNEQFF.